This T cell receptor beta chain is drawn from a study of CD8+CD57+ T cells in acquired aplastic anemia. Overall study context: The mean DNA yield obtained from sorted CD4+ and CD8+ cells came to approximately 3.2 ug. Findings of the study overall: CD8+ Simpson's diversity in patients was not significantly different from that in controls.

The TCR beta profiling, which covered VDJ combination and CDR3 sequence, was carried out using genomic DNA as the template. TCRdb re-called the reads with MiXCR, one entry per CDR3 protein. The table lists around 150,000 distinct CDR3 sequences, roughly 40% of them singletons. The CDR3 has 14 amino acids. The V end was cut by 4 bases, the J end by 4 bases, with 12 bases between. Per the germline V gene, CDR1 is LGHDT and CDR2 is YNNKEL (reference sequence). This clonotype was picked up many times. Its antigen is still unknown. This receptor was taken from a human donor in good health, serving as a control. The rearrangement joins TRBV3-1 to TRBJ2-3; unclear D gene. Sequencing was done on a sample of sorted CD4+, CD8+, or CD8+CD57+ T cells (not recorded which) from PBMCs. The CDR3 bases are TGTGCCAGCAGCCTAAGCCGCGGTGCAGATACGCAGTATTTT. Translation gives CASSLSRGADTQYF.